This note documents a single TCR beta chain sequence. Under the authors' procedure: Amplification of reference gene primers provided the estimated nucleated cell counts. Profiled with immunoSEQ multiplex PCR; TCRdb holds only in-frame clones, not every one. The V and J calls and clone size were taken over from that table, and D and trimming were inferred from the DNA. The sample holds around 170,000 clones, more than 75% seen once. These data come from a study of blood T cell repertoires in COVID-19. Study information: Acute-phase and convalescent COVID-19 samples originated in the United States, Italy and Spain. The cDNA or gDNA used as material had been derived from T cells, B-cell-depleted T cells, or PBMCs.

This CDR3 contains 13 residues. Germline V gene data show CDR1 as SGHTS and CDR2 as YDEGEE. Trimming removed 4 bases from V and 5 bases from J, with 10 bases in between. Patients in Seattle were enrolled during active infection, then followed longitudinally. Sequencing input: peripheral blood. The TCR was taken from a man aged 55 to 70 with COVID-19, enrolled during active disease. The V gene is TRBV5-8, the J gene TRBJ1-5; TRBD1 might be the D (5 bases). Here the CDR3 reads CASSRDRDQPQHF. The CDR3 region has the DNA TGTGCCAGCAGCCGAGACAGAGATCAGCCCCAGCATTTT.